The rows below give T cell receptor beta chains drawn from one sample of a study of response to subunit inactivated influenza vaccine. Via MiXCR, TCRdb re-called the RT-PCR reads, giving one row per CDR3 protein. The table includes roughly 630,000 distinct CDR3 sequences, 12% to 15% detected once. Sequenced here: PBMCs from blood, sampled 14 to 15 days before vaccination. These receptors all come from a man aged 45 to 65 who received an inactivated influenza vaccine. CDR3s include the opening cysteine and the closing phenylalanine or tryptophan.

>TRBV6-2/TRBV6-3
CASSPRQGAISSPYSGANVLTF
>TRBV2
CASSDLAGTDTQYF
>TRBV20-1
CSAEETSGRNNEQYF
>TRBV28
CASCVQGYEQYF
>TRBV27
CASSLASGLTGELFF
>TRBV10-3
CAIKGQGQETQYF
>TRBV7-2
CASSLQAHSGDYGYTF
>TRBV28
CASSGGGVGTDTQYF
>TRBV28
CASSLGLAGRSEQYF
>TRBV6-1
CASSGQGTYNSPLHF
>TRBV2
CASSATGVAAADTQYF
>TRBV5-1
CASSRYRVDTQYF
>TRBV3-1
CASSQVAGGSEQFF
>TRBV15
CATSRNRGAGELFF
>TRBV3-1
CASSGSGLARTQYF
>TRBV28
CASSNTGTGGRGYTF
>TRBV6-2/TRBV6-3
CASSSTGRVPTGELFF
>TRBV14
CASSQARGLDREGEQFF
>TRBV7-8
CASSPGQRYEQYF
>TRBV4-1
CASSQDTAVLSYEQYF
>TRBV30
CAWSVGLAGTYEQYF
>TRBV4-2
CASRGLDTGELFF